The TCR beta chain described here comes from a study of vaccination and CD4 T cells after COVID-19. The CDR3 is 15 residues long. V trimming: 8 bases; J trimming: 0 bases; junction bases outside the gene matches: 8. Sequenced with the Oncomine TCR Beta short-read assay was DNA taken from cultured CD4+ T cells. TCRdb called the PCR reads again in MiXCR, with one record for every CDR3 protein. This sample yields more than 15,000 distinct CDR3 sequences, of which less than 60% are seen a single time; less than 20% belongs to the top ten. Study-wide findings and caveats: Median SARS-CoV-2-reactive clonotype numbers went from 21 to 38; this increase was not significant.

This clonotype showed up just a few times. The antigen remains undetermined. Documented time point: late sampling 161 to 241 days after vaccination in a few convalescent patients. Documented treatment: roughly nine-day PBMC culture with coronavirus spike peptide pools or control peptides (ViraFEST assay). Once peptide pools had expanded antigen-specific T cells, ViraFEST sequenced TCRs. V and J are TRBV12-3 or TRBV12-4 and TRBJ2-5, with 8 bases aligning to TRBD1. Source: CD4+ T cells from blood, cultured in vitro, taken about 7 months after SARS-CoV-2 vaccination. The clonotype originates from a human donor who had recovered from COVID-19. The CDR3 reads CASAPGQGDQETQYF. The CDR3 DNA sequence: TGTGCCAGCGCCCCAGGACAGGGTGACCAAGAGACCCAGTACTTC.